What follows describes a single TCR beta chain. Its matching antigen is unknown. This specimen belongs to a study of cytomegalovirus exposure and HLA in healthy donors. Trimming took off 1 base at V and 3 bases at J, with 10 bases between the two ends. The germline gives CDR1 MGHRA, CDR2 YSYEKL. This CDR3 is 15 amino acids long. Clones were read by immunoSEQ multiplex PCR, and TCRdb kept only the in-frame ones, dropping some. The table includes about 84,000 clones, approximately 91% detected once. Study-wide results and caveats: Whilst most TCR sequences proved rare, a subset of public TCRs occurred across many donors. In vitro, a few CMV-associated chains proved specific for CMV antigens. Cytomegalovirus association was listed for 170 or so TCR beta chains. According to reports, the classifier identified cytomegalovirus status with high specificity and sensitivity.

This clonotype was sampled from a young man in good health and CMV-seronegative. The rearrangement uses TRBV4-1 and TRBJ1-5; no firm D call. Sequences were obtained from PBMCs. CDR3 nucleotides: TGCGCCAGCAGCCAAGGCCAAGCCGACAATCAGCCCCAGCATTTT. Residues: CASSQGQADNQPQHF.